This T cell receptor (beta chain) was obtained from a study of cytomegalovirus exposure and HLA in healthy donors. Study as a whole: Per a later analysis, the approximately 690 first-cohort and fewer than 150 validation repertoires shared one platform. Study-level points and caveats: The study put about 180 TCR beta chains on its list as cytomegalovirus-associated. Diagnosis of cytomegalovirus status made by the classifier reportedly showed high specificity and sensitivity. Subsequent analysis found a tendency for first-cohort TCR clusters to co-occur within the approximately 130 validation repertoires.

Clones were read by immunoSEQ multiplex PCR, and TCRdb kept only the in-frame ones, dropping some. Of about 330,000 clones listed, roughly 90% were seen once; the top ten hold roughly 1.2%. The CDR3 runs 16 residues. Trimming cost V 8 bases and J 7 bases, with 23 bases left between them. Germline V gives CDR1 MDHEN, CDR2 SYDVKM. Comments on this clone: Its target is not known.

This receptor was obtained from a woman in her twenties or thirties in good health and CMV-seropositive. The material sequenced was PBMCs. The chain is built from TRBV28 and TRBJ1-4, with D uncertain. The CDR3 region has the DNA TGTGCCAGCGCCATGGGAAGGCCCCGACCCGGTGAAAAACTGTTTTTT. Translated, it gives CASAMGRPRPGEKLFF.